There are many counts of the clone carrying this TCR beta chain. Its antigen is currently unknown. The data were taken from a study of early T cells in non-severe SARS-CoV-2 infection. This CDR3 spans 14 amino acids. With V trimmed by 6 bases and J by 2 bases, 3 bases remained unmatched. CDR1 is MNHEY and CDR2 is SVGAGI in the germline V gene. Study-level points and caveats: A preference for anti-spike CD8 responses marked VDJdb matching, which missed private and CD4 specificities.

Tagging with unique molecular identifiers was applied to individual cDNA molecules. TCRdb re-called the 5' RACE reads with MiXCR, one entry per CDR3 protein. The sample holds 45,000 to 60,000 distinct CDR3 sequences, less than 9.5% seen once. The receptor was isolated from an adult who was a healthcare worker with PCR-confirmed SARS-CoV-2 infection or an uninfected control (not recorded which). The source material was whole blood, sampled at baseline. This chain connects TRBV6-5 to TRBJ2-7, with 11 bases matching TRBD2. The DNA of the CDR3 is TGTGCCAGCAGCCAGGGACTAGCGGCCTACGAGCAGTACTTC. Its translation: CASSQGLAAYEQYF.